Described below is a single T cell receptor (beta chain) sequence and its context. This specimen comes from a study of shared clonotypes between healthy human individuals. Clones were read by immunoSEQ multiplex PCR, and TCRdb kept only the in-frame ones, dropping some. The table includes 1,400,000 or so clones, about 98.5% detected once. This CDR3 spans 14 amino acids. J gave up 5 bases and V 5 bases, and 3 bases lay outside the gene matches. The V gene's germline CDR1 is MNHEY and CDR2 SMNVEV (reference sequence). The sequenced material came from naive CD4+ T cells sorted from blood. Described subset: CD45RA+ positively selected. The receptor's source is a man in his thirties or forties in good health. This chain uses TRBV27 with TRBJ2-3, with 11 bases identical to TRBD2. For the CDR3, the DNA is TGTGCCAGCAGTGTAGCGGGAGGGGGAGATACGCAGTATTTT. It is translated as CASSVAGGGDTQYF.